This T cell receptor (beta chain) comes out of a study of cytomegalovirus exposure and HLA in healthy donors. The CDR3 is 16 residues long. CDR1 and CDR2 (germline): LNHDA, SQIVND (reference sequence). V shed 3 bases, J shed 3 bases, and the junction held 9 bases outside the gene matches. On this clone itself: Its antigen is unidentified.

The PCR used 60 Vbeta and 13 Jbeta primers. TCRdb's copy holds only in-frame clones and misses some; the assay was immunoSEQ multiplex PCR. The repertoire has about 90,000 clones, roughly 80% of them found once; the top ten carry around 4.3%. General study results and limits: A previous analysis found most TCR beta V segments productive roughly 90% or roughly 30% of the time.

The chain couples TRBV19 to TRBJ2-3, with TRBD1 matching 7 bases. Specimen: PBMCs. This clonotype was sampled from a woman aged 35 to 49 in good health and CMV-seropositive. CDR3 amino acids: CASSMATGKGTDTQYF. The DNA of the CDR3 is TGTGCCAGTAGTATGGCGACAGGGAAAGGTACAGATACGCAGTATTTT.